The 2 T cell receptor beta chains below all came from one sample that was sequenced in a study of cytomegalovirus exposure and HLA in healthy donors. The PCR used 60 Vbeta and 13 Jbeta primers. The repertoire was sequenced with immunoSEQ multiplex PCR; TCRdb's copy has only in-frame clones and lacks some. This sample has around 100,000 clones, with 65% to 75% found just once. The sample taken for sequencing was PBMCs. These receptors were collected from a man aged 25-45 years in good health and CMV-seropositive.

The CDR3 reads CASQEGTNEKLFF. In DNA form, the CDR3 reads TGTGCCAGCCAGGAGGGAACTAATGAAAAACTGTTTTTT. V is TRBV6-5 and J is TRBJ1-4; D call uncertain. Germline CDR1 is MNHEY and CDR2 is SVGAGI. The CDR3 extends over 13 amino acids. V dropped 8 bases and J dropped 1 base, with 8 bases sitting between them.

The chain uses TRBV5-1 and TRBJ2-7; 7 nucleotides agree with TRBD1. V was clipped by 3 bases and J by 6 bases; unmatched bases: 15. The germline V gene has CDR1 SGHRS and CDR2 YFSETQ. The CDR3 sequence is 16 residues long. The CDR3 region is CASSSDPGTAAGEQYF. As DNA, the CDR3 is TGCGCCAGCAGCTCGGACCCCGGGACAGCGGCGGGCGAGCAGTACTTC.